This paragraph covers one T cell receptor beta chain sequence. The data were taken from a study of cytomegalovirus exposure and HLA in healthy donors. A multiplex PCR was run with 60 Vbeta primers and 13 Jbeta primers. TCRdb's table, derived via immunoSEQ multiplex PCR, lists solely in-frame clones and lacks some. The sample records about 84,000 clones, about 60% being singletons. Germline CDR1 SGHVS, CDR2 FQNEAQ. The CDR3 totals 18 residues. V trimming: 3 bases; J trimming: 2 bases; junction bases outside the gene matches: 7. The clonotype originates from a woman aged 40 to 49 in good health and CMV-seropositive. This sequence joins TRBV7-8 and TRBJ2-3; 14 bases line up with TRBD2. The source material was PBMCs. The CDR3 is CASSLGTSGSPFTDTQYF. The CDR3 region has the DNA TGTGCCAGCAGCTTGGGGACTAGCGGGAGCCCTTTCACAGATACGCAGTATTTT.